The next 8 T cell receptor beta chains were all read from a single sample in a study of blood T cell repertoires in COVID-19. Method: immunoSEQ multiplex PCR; TCRdb's copy keeps in-frame clones and lacks some. Of 300,000 to 350,000 clones detected, approximately 87% appear once; the ten largest clones hold less than 3%. Sequencing was performed on peripheral blood. These receptor sequences come from a woman in her 30s with COVID-19, enrolled during active disease.

The chain couples TRBV6-5 to TRBJ1-2; 7 nucleotides line up with TRBD1. The CDR3 runs 13 residues. The V and J ends lost 8 bases and 5 bases, in that order; junction bases with no gene match: 8. From germline, CDR1 is MNHEY and CDR2 SVGAGI. CDR3 region: CASRRAGGYGYTF. The CDR3 coding sequence is TGTGCCAGCCGGAGGGCAGGGGGATATGGCTACACCTTC.

The rearrangement links TRBV19 to TRBJ2-1; D may be TRBD2 (6 bases). Germline V gene sequence: CDR1 LNHDA, CDR2 SQIVND (reference sequence). This CDR3 has 17 amino acids. V was cut by 6 bases and J by 0 bases, with 18 bases left in between. CDR3 sequence reads: CASSPGGGGISYNEQFF. CDR3 in DNA: TGTGCCAGTAGCCCAGGAGGTGGCGGGATCTCCTACAATGAGCAGTTCTTC.

This clone has only one observation. The chain employs TRBV2 and TRBJ2-5, with D possibly TRBD2 on 7 matching bases. CDR1 SNHLY and CDR2 FYNNEI come from the germline V gene. The CDR3 loop spans 16 amino acids. V lost 4 bases and J lost 2, with 17 bases in between. The CDR3, as DNA: TGTGCCAGCAGTGTAAGCGGGACAACCCCTCAAGAGACCCAGTACTTC. Translating gives CASSVSGTTPQETQYF.

Only one count was recorded for this clone. The gene calls are TRBV5-1 and TRBJ1-2; TRBD1 agrees at 8 bases. Per germline, CDR1 SGHRS and CDR2 YFSETQ. The CDR3 spans 15 residues. The J segment lost 3 bases and the V segment lost 1 base, leaving 5 bases of the junction unmatched. The chain's CDR3 is CASSLFQGADYGYTF. CDR3 DNA sequence: TGCGCCAGCAGCTTGTTTCAGGGGGCAGACTATGGCTACACCTTC.

The gene calls are TRBV5-8 and TRBJ2-5, with 11 bases identical to TRBD1. This CDR3 region has 16 residues. Germline V CDR1 and CDR2: SGHTS, YDEGEE. Trimming took 4 bases from V and 5 from J; bases not matched to a gene: 10. In DNA form, the CDR3 reads TGTGCCAGCAGCCGCGGACAGGGGGCGTCTAGGGAGACCCAGTACTTC. Protein product: CASSRGQGASRETQYF.

This chain uses TRBV2 with TRBJ2-7; D not resolved. This CDR3 has 10 amino acids. Looked up from germline, CDR1 is SNHLY and CDR2 is FYNNEI. V was cut by 8 bases and J by 7 bases, with 9 bases left in between. CDR3 in amino acids: CASGLREQYF. DNA for the CDR3: TGTGCCAGCGGGCTCAGGGAGCAGTACTTC. Full variable domain (missing parts from reference TRBV2 and TRBJ2-7): EPEVTQTPSHQVTQMGQEVILRCVPISNHLYFYWYRQILGQKVEFLVSFYNNEISEKSEIFDDQFSVERPDGSNFTLKIRSTKLEDSAMYFCASGLREQYFGPGTRLTVT.

V and J are TRBV30 and TRBJ1-1; TRBD1 aligns across 7 bases. The CDR3 totals 14 residues. Trimming cost V 5 bases and J 0 bases; bases outside gene matches: 6. Germline values: CDR1 GTSNPN, CDR2 SVGIG (reference sequence). The DNA of the CDR3 is TGTGCCTGGGGGGGGGACAGACTGAACACTGAAGCTTTCTTT. Translating gives CAWGGDRLNTEAFF.

The chain uses TRBV6-5 and TRBJ1-2, with 8 bases identical to TRBD1. There are 15 residues in the CDR3. The V and J ends lost 5 bases and 4 bases, in that order; junction bases with no gene match: 9. The germline CDR1 and CDR2 sequences are MNHEY and SVGAGI. CDR3 nucleotide sequence: TGTGCCAGCAGTCCAAGGGGACAGGCAATCTATGGCTACACCTTC. It translates to CASSPRGQAIYGYTF.